The next 28 T cell receptor beta chains were all read from a single sample in a study of blood T cells in healthy people across ages (dated by TCRdb to between 2014 and 2016). The library was built by means of 5' RACE. Sequenced on an Illumina HiSeq 2500. A second PCR of roughly 6 to 11 cycles was performed with a sample-barcoded 5' primer and a J-beta primer mix. TCRdb itself trimmed the public reads at Q25 with fastp, ran MiXCR and retained productive beta chains. Entries are consolidated by CDR3 protein sequence, retaining the most common genes and DNA. This sample has approximately 800,000 distinct CDR3 sequences in its table, and about 34% of those were observed once. The ten largest make up approximately 12% of the sample. Sequencing was done on a sample of blood. The receptors originated from a man aged 18-30 years in good health.

Only a few counts were recorded for this clonotype. The CDR3 DNA reads as TGTGCCAGCAGCTTCGGACTAGCGGGGGGATCAGAGACCCAGTACTTC. This sequence encodes CASSFGLAGGSETQYF. The chain couples TRBV7-2 to TRBJ2-5; 14 nucleotides agree with TRBD2. Germline V CDR1 and CDR2: SGHTA, FQGNSA. The length of the CDR3 is 16 residues. V shed 3 bases, J shed 4 bases, and the junction held 4 bases outside the gene matches. Full variable domain (missing parts from reference TRBV7-2 and TRBJ2-5): GAGVSQSPSNKVTEKGKDVELRCDPISGHTALYWYRQSLGQGLEFLIYFQGNSAPDKSGLPSDRFSAERTGGSVSTLTIQRTQQEDSAVYLCASSFGLAGGSETQYFGPGTRLLVL.

This chain connects TRBV7-2 to TRBJ1-1, with D tentatively TRBD1 (5 bases). Germline V gene sequence: CDR1 SGHTA, CDR2 FQGNSA. The CDR3 has 15 amino acids. V lost 6 bases, J lost 5 bases, and 19 bases lay in between. CDR3 residues: CASRAVRGTGTEAFF. In DNA form, the CDR3 reads TGTGCCAGCAGGGCCGTTCGGGGGACGGGGACTGAAGCTTTCTTT.

This clonotype was counted only a few times. The chain employs TRBV20-1 and TRBJ2-5; a weak D match, TRBD2 (7 bases). Trimming took off 0 bases at V and 11 bases at J, with 28 bases between the two ends. This CDR3 region has 17 residues. In germline, CDR1 is DFQATT, CDR2 SNEGSKA (reference sequence). As DNA, the CDR3 is TGCAGTGCTAGAGATGGCGCGGGGGCCGAGGTGATAAGTGAGCAGTACTTC. It translates to CSARDGAGAEVISEQYF.

There are a few counts of this clonotype. J is TRBJ1-1 and V is TRBV6-1, with D unresolved. The V end lost 7 bases, the J end lost 8 bases, and 11 bases lay between the germline ends. The CDR3 totals 11 residues. Germline values: CDR1 MNHNS, CDR2 SASEGT. The CDR3 DNA reads as TGTGCCAGCACCGGACGGACGGAAGCTTTCTTT. Protein product: CASTGRTEAFF.

This clonotype appeared many times. V usage is TRBV20-1 and J usage is TRBJ2-1, with D possibly being TRBD1 (6 bases). Germline V gene data show CDR1 as DFQATT and CDR2 as SNEGSKA (reference sequence). Trimming left V 2 bases short and J 4 bases short, with 15 bases between. The length of the CDR3 is 15 residues. CDR3 sequence: CSARLQGLGYNEQFF. In DNA, the CDR3 is TGCAGTGCTAGATTACAGGGCCTGGGATACAATGAGCAGTTCTTC.

The J gene is TRBJ2-3, the V gene TRBV5-1, with D unresolved. The CDR3 has 16 amino acids. V lost 8 bases, J lost 0 bases, and 19 bases lay in between. Germline V lookup: CDR1 SGHRS, CDR2 YFSETQ. Here the CDR3 reads CASTLPGWSSTDTQYF. In DNA form, the CDR3 reads TGCGCCAGTACCCTCCCAGGTTGGTCTAGCACAGATACGCAGTATTTT.

The chain employs TRBV12-3 or TRBV12-4 and TRBJ1-1; D may be TRBD1 (5 bases). This CDR3 has 16 residues. Trimming shortened V by 3 bases and J by 5 bases, and 19 bases separated the two germline ends. The CDR3 protein is CASSFELGGEVTEAFF. The CDR3 DNA reads as TGTGCCAGCAGTTTTGAATTAGGAGGGGAGGTAACTGAAGCTTTCTTT.

The chain links TRBV7-2 to TRBJ2-1; 12 nucleotides agree with TRBD2. CDR3 length equals 15 residues. The V gene end was trimmed by 2 bases and the J gene end by 9 bases; junction bases not matched to a gene: 5. The germline CDR1 and CDR2 sequences are SGHTA and FQGNSA. The CDR3 DNA reads as TGTGCCAGCAGCTTACTAGCGGGGGGGCCAAGTGAGCAGTTCTTC. It codes for CASSLLAGGPSEQFF.

This clonotype was seen once. V and J are TRBV20-1 and TRBJ1-1; 11 bases align to TRBD1. The V and J ends lost 6 bases and 7 bases, in that order; junction bases with no gene match: 7. The CDR3 totals 13 residues. CDR1 is DFQATT, CDR2 SNEGSKA, per germline (reference sequence). Written as DNA, the CDR3 is TGCAGTGCCCCGGGACAGGGGGATAGTGAAGCTTTCTTT. The encoded protein is CSAPGQGDSEAFF.

About this clonotype: This may come from a read error, since a much larger clone is one base off. The chain recombines TRBV27 with TRBJ2-5; 8 bases map to TRBD1. Per the germline V gene, CDR1 is MNHEY and CDR2 is SMNVEV (reference sequence). The CDR3 totals 16 residues. As DNA, the CDR3 is TGTGCCGGCAGACGGACAGGGAAAAGCTACCAAGAGACCCAGTACTTC. It specifies CAGRRTGKSYQETQYF.

This clonotype was picked up a small number of times. This CDR3 is CASSPTGLASYEQYF. The CDR3 DNA reads as TGCGCCAGCAGCCCTACTGGACTCGCGTCCTACGAGCAGTACTTC. J is TRBJ2-7 and V is TRBV5-1; TRBD2 might be the D (5 bases). The germline gives CDR1 SGHRS, CDR2 YFSETQ. The CDR3 is 15 residues long. The V end lost 4 bases, the J end lost 1 base, and 15 bases lay between the germline ends.

The chain carries TRBV20-1 and TRBJ1-1; D is possibly TRBD1 (6 bases). This CDR3 spans 13 amino acids. Germline lookup yields CDR1 DFQATT and CDR2 SNEGSKA (reference sequence). The ends were cut back, 1 base at V and 8 bases at J, with 14 bases in the middle. The chain's CDR3 is CSARGGGGREAFF. The CDR3 DNA reads TGCAGTGCTAGAGGGGGAGGGGGTCGGGAAGCTTTCTTT.

This chain joins TRBV21-1 and TRBJ1-2; TRBD1 is taken as the D call from the table, unchecked against the DNA. TRBV21-1 is labeled a pseudogene. The CDR3 spans 15 residues. CDR3: CASSKRGWTDYGYTF. The CDR3 DNA sequence: TGTGCCAGCAGCAAAAGAGGTTGGACAGATTATGGCTACACCTTC.

The chain couples TRBV7-9 to TRBJ2-1; TRBD2 agrees at 12 bases. The end of the DNA aligns better with TRBJ2-7, so the J call may be wrong. Germline CDR1 is SEHNR and CDR2 is FQNEAQ (reference sequence). This CDR3 is 16 amino acids long. The CDR3 protein is CASVLAGGAMRNEQYF. For the CDR3, the DNA is TGTGCCAGCGTCCTAGCGGGGGGGGCTATGAGGAATGAGCAGTACTTC.

The genes are TRBV5-4 and TRBJ2-1, with 10 bases identical to TRBD1. CDR1 and CDR2 (germline): SGHNT, YYREEE (reference sequence). This CDR3 comprises 17 residues. V gave up 4 bases and J gave up 4 bases; unmatched junction bases: 11. The DNA for the CDR3 is TGTGCCAGCAGCAAAAAAACCGGGACAGGGGAATACAATGAGCAGTTCTTC. This encodes CASSKKTGTGEYNEQFF.

The V call is TRBV6-6, the J call TRBJ1-1, with TRBD1 matching over 10 bases. The CDR3 has 14 amino acids. Germline loops: CDR1 MNHNY, CDR2 SVGAGI (reference sequence). The V segment lost 6 bases and the J segment 5 bases; nucleotides outside the gene matches: 6. The CDR3 protein is CASSQRTGGTEAFF. The CDR3 DNA follows: TGTGCCAGCAGCCAAAGGACAGGGGGAACTGAAGCTTTCTTT.

This clonotype was seen only a few times. This chain links TRBV6-5 with TRBJ2-3; D perhaps matches TRBD2 (7 bases). Germline CDR1 reads MNHEY; CDR2 reads SVGAGI. This CDR3 is built from 14 residues. In DNA form, the CDR3 reads TGTGCGCTAAGGGGGGGCAGGGGCACAGATACGCAGTATTTT. Protein: CALRGGRGTDTQYF.

The V call is TRBV7-8, the J call TRBJ2-4; D is ambiguous. CDR1 is SGHVS, CDR2 FQNEAQ, per germline. Trimming removed 3 bases from V and 8 bases from J, with 8 bases in between. This CDR3 has 12 residues. The CDR3, as DNA: TGTGCCAGCAGCTTTAGTCTCGACATTCAGTACTTC. It is translated as CASSFSLDIQYF. The whole variable domain, filled in from reference TRBV7-8 and TRBJ2-4, reads GAGVSQSPRYKVAKRGQDVALRCDPISGHVSLFWYQQALGQGPEFLTYFQNEAQLDKSGLPSDRFFAERPEGSVSTLKIQRTQQEDSAVYLCASSFSLDIQYFGAGTRLSVL.

This clonotype came up many times. This sequence joins TRBV10-3 and TRBJ2-4, with D perhaps matching TRBD1 or TRBD2 (7 bases each). The CDR3 is made up of 15 amino acids. Trimming cost V 4 bases and J 5 bases, with 15 bases left between them. CDR1 is ENHRY and CDR2 is SYGVKD in the germline V gene. The CDR3 nucleotides read TGTGCCATCAGTGGGGGAGGGGGCAGAGAAAACATTCAGTACTTC. It yields the protein CAISGGGGRENIQYF.

This clonotype was picked up many times. The CDR3: CASSSSGQVYGNIQYF. The CDR3, as DNA: TGTGCCAGCAGCTCCTCGGGACAGGTGTATGGGAACATTCAGTACTTC. The chain is built from TRBV7-2 and TRBJ2-4; TRBD1 agrees at 8 bases. Per germline, CDR1 SGHTA and CDR2 FQGNSA. CDR3 length equals 16 residues. The V segment lost 4 bases and the J segment 7 bases; nucleotides outside the gene matches: 12.

This chain uses TRBV10-3 with TRBJ2-1; no firm D call. The CDR3 totals 14 residues. Germline loops: CDR1 ENHRY, CDR2 SYGVKD. V lost 4 bases, J lost 5 bases, and 12 bases lay in between. CDR3 residues: CAISGVSGDNEQFF. CDR3 coding DNA: TGTGCCATCAGTGGAGTGTCAGGTGACAATGAGCAGTTCTTC.

The gene calls are TRBV11-2 and TRBJ1-5; TRBD1 is a possible D gene (6 bases). Germline loops: CDR1 SGHAT, CDR2 FQNNGV. V gave up 8 bases and J gave up 4 bases, with 12 bases separating them. The CDR3 has 13 residues. CDR3 bases: TGTGCCAGCGGAGCACAGGGAAATCAGCCCCAGCATTTT. It specifies CASGAQGNQPQHF.

Comments on this clonotype: A much larger clone sits a single nucleotide away, making a read error possible. The J gene is TRBJ2-5, the V gene TRBV10-3; D unresolved. The CDR3 extends over 14 amino acids. Germline assignment: CDR1 ENHRY and CDR2 SYGVKD. Trimming took 2 bases from V and 1 from J, leaving 8 bases between them. DNA for the CDR3: TGTGCCATCAGTGAGAAGATAACCCAAGAGACCCAGTACTTC. It yields the protein CAISEKITQETQYF.

This clonotype was found a few times. The V call is TRBV6-6, the J call TRBJ1-5; unclear D gene. The germline V and J ends were trimmed by 6 bases and 1 base, with 7 bases remaining between them. This CDR3 region has 13 residues. Germline assignment: CDR1 MNHNY and CDR2 SVGAGI (reference sequence). The CDR3 region is CASRIISNQPQHF. CDR3 nucleotides: TGTGCCAGCAGAATTATAAGCAATCAGCCCCAGCATTTT.

This clonotype was detected only once. The chain has TRBV7-3 and TRBJ2-3; D may be TRBD1 (6 bases). V was shortened by 5 bases and J by 3 bases, with 12 bases between the two germline ends. Germline CDR1 is SGHTA and CDR2 is FQGTGA. This CDR3 has 14 amino acids. The CDR3, as DNA: TGTGCCAGCAGCGCCGGAAGGGGGACAGATACGCAGTATTTT. This encodes CASSAGRGTDTQYF.

As concerns this clonotype: A clone one base away is much larger, so this may be a read error. The rearrangement uses TRBV6-6 and TRBJ2-7; 7 bases fit TRBD2. There are 12 residues in the CDR3. The V and J ends lost 2 bases and 6 bases, in that order; junction bases with no gene match: 1. CDR1 MNHNY and CDR2 SVGAGI come from the germline V gene (reference sequence). The CDR3 coding sequence is TGTGCCAGCAGTTACGGGACTACCGAGCAGTACGTC. Protein product: CASSYGTTEQYV.

This clonotype came up many times. The chain carries TRBV29-1 and TRBJ1-2; no firm D call. The germline V gene has CDR1 SQVTM and CDR2 ANQGSEA. V lost 0 bases and J 0 bases, leaving 8 bases between the germline ends. CDR3 size: 14 residues. CDR3 amino acids: CSVEDNSPNYGYTF. DNA for the CDR3: TGCAGCGTTGAAGACAACTCCCCTAACTATGGCTACACCTTC.

V is TRBV9 and J is TRBJ2-2; D possibly corresponds to TRBD1 (5 bases). Germline CDR1 SGDLS, CDR2 YYNGEE. The CDR3 is made up of 14 amino acids. V lost 4 bases, J lost 4 bases, and 11 bases lay in between. The DNA for the CDR3 is TGTGCCAGCAGCCAAGGGGATGCCACCGGGGAGCTGTTTTTT. Its translation: CASSQGDATGELFF.